This T cell receptor beta chain was captured in a study of cytomegalovirus exposure and HLA in healthy donors (dated by TCRdb to about 2017). With respect to the entire study: In an earlier analysis of roughly 590 of the donors, under 300 Gb of sequence data and 90 million to 130 million unique TCR beta sequences from about 190 million T cells were reported. In a later analysis, previously published TCR beta repertoires from 670 or so donors were re-analyzed and high-resolution HLA genotyping was added so that TCR occurrence patterns could be studied. An earlier analysis of around 580 of the donors used high-throughput TCR beta sequencing to judge whether each TCR beta V gene segment behaved as functional or pseudogenic. Typing coverage differed by locus: A, B, C, DRB1 and DQB1 were typed in roughly 620-640 donors, DQA1 in 500 to 550, DPA1 in 600 to 610, and DPB1 in around 440. Genome-wide SNP genotypes for about three fifths of the roughly 670 donors were used in a later genetic analysis, which treated that subset as a discovery cohort. The aim of the study was to test whether cataloging public T cell receptors could identify signatures of past pathogen exposure. Donor age, sex, ethnicity and CMV serostatus were collected together with the repertoire data. The study profiled the T cell repertoires of about 720 subjects by immunosequencing and related them to cytomegalovirus serostatus. Among over 350 genotyped donors of the cohort, an average of about 240,000 unique TCR beta nucleotide sequences were sequenced per donor, roughly 20% of them non-productive. The genetic ancestry cluster associated with self-reported Caucasian donors included 81% of the 398 genotyped donors. All discovery cohort repertoires had been generated on a single sequencing platform. HLA typing covered class I and class II loci at four-digit resolution. An early release covering 500 to 750 HLA-typed donors comprised around 300 gigabases of sequencing data and tens of millions of unique TCR sequences. About five DR-DQ haplotypes were treated as single units for association and clustering because of strong linkage in the cohort. Along with the roughly 610-subject first cohort, a separate validation cohort of 120 different subjects was used. The later analysis used no new phenotypic data to find candidate immune exposures, relying instead on TCR beta sequences and their occurrence across donors. To predict cytomegalovirus infection status, the study brought together high-throughput TCR immunosequencing, statistical association of individual TCRs with disease status, and machine learning. Study-wide conclusions, independent of this receptor: Because counts were too low, about 18 rarely observed V segments, including chromosome 9 orphons, were excluded from the earlier analysis of some 540 of the donors. The classifier was reported to diagnose cytomegalovirus status with high specificity and sensitivity in both the original and validation cohorts. In this cohort, only TCR beta chains were sequenced, and detectable features were limited by the absence of alpha or paired-chain data. In a later analysis, several top co-occurrence clusters were reported to appear linked to parvovirus B19, influenza, CMV and Epstein-Barr virus. When HLA alleles, especially DR and DQ, strongly co-occurred, TCR associations were difficult to assign to individual alleles. HLA typing was unavailable for some donors at each locus, so association tests used only the typed subset. In a later genetic analysis, fewer N-insertions in productive TCRs were reported among donors in an Asian-associated ancestry cluster than the approximately 630-donor mean. Some IMGT-functional V segments, including TRBV6-2 and TRBV6-3, could not be distinguished by the 87-base-pair reads and were therefore excluded. Correlated functional status among segregating V segments might reflect linkage disequilibrium, but an unknown experimental factor could not be ruled out. The only immune exposure information available for the cohort was CMV serostatus. A total of around 150 TCR beta chains were listed by the study as associated with cytomegalovirus. In an earlier analysis of about 600 of the donors, most TCR beta V segments appeared in productive rearrangements about 87% or about 30% of the time, broadly matching IMGT annotations. A later analysis found that TCR association rates varied across HLA loci, with DRB1 alleles showing the most associated TCRs and HLA-C alleles the fewest. In vitro tests confirmed that three of the cytomegalovirus-associated TCR beta chains recognize cytomegalovirus antigens. It was suggested by the authors that the approach could potentially be generalized to other disease states and immunological phenotypes. A further reported finding was that TCR beta sequences accurately predicted the HLA-A and HLA-B alleles for most subjects in the first cohort. In a later genetic analysis, a missense DCLRE1C variant was associated with V-gene and J-gene trimming of TCR beta chains, and the association was replicated in an independent cohort. A later analysis found that most CMV-associated TCR beta chains appeared HLA-restricted, with HLA associations seemingly driven largely by CMV exposure. Specific HLA alleles were associated with 15,000 to 20,000 TCR beta sequences at a false discovery rate of 0.05 in a later analysis. Presence/absence analyses assumed roughly uniform sequencing depth across donors, an assumption that may not hold. While some public TCRs were present in many individuals, most TCR sequences turned up only very rarely across donors. A cluster of highly shared sequence variants was judged likely to be a technical artifact of the sequencing pipeline. In a later analysis, HLA-associated TCR beta chains were found to be more clonally expanded and to have lower generation probabilities than equally common non-associated chains.

From the germline V gene (reference sequence), CDR1 is MNHEY and CDR2 is SMNVEV. The CDR3, from cysteine to phenylalanine, totals 17 residues. Only CDR3 DNA remains: 51 bases, in frame from the first base. V is pared back by 0 bases and J by 6 bases, with 20 bases lying between the germline termini. Receptors were amplified or captured by the immunoSEQ multiplex PCR assay. A mixture of 60 forward primers for TCR Vbeta segments and 13 reverse primers for TCR Jbeta segments was used in the multiplex PCR. The CDR3 region of rearranged TCR beta genes was amplified from genomic DNA by a multiplex PCR assay. The amplified TCR beta libraries were sequenced on the Illumina HiSeq System as 87-base-pair reads. As for the original processing: A later analysis counted 65 million to 90 million unique TCR beta chains across the 550 to 750 repertoires, and 10 million to 11 million of these chains were shared by at least two donors. Raw reads were error-corrected and collapsed into unique sequences by a nearest-neighbor algorithm in which closely related sequences were merged to remove PCR and sequencing errors. To assign V, D and J gene segments, CDR3 sequences were aligned to IMGT reference sequences. For a sequence to be retained, a match of at least six nucleotides was required to both a V gene segment and a J gene segment. Rearrangements were classified as productive when the CDR3 lacked stop codons and remained in frame with V and J, and all other rearrangements were classified as non-productive. CDR3 was defined according to IMGT convention as the region running from the second conserved V-encoded cysteine to the conserved J-encoded phenylalanine. The earlier analysis of 500 to 750 of the donors excluded any sequence lacking an unambiguous match to a single V gene segment. In an earlier analysis of around 590 of the donors, a V segment was called functional when productive rearrangements were above 56.7%, and segregating when the standard deviation between donors exceeded 5%. To diagnose cytomegalovirus status from the catalog of TCR beta chain sequences, a statistical classification framework was built. V and J gene assignment, in a later analysis, came from comparing TCR nucleotide sequences with IMGT/GENE-DB human TR gene sequences. The TCRdist pipeline was used in a later analysis to assign CDR3 sequences and most-parsimonious VDJ recombination scenarios. In a later analysis, each TCR beta chain was defined by its CDR3 amino acid sequence together with its V-gene family, and reads without a unique V-gene family were excluded. To address suspected cross-contamination and a sequencing artifact, a later analysis removed around 590 highly shared, low-generation-probability nucleotide sequences. In a later analysis, a clonal expansion index was calculated for each public chain from normalized within-repertoire ranks of inferred template counts. In a later analysis, generation probabilities were computed using a VDJ recombination model fitted to out-of-frame rearrangements, and the results were checked against IGoR. In a later analysis, hypergeometric tests were used to score TCR-TCR, TCR-HLA and TCR-CMV co-occurrence, with a repertoire-size bias correction applied to TCR pairs. In a later analysis, false discovery rates were estimated by permuting HLA or CMV assignments 20 times. In a later analysis, co-occurring TCRs were grouped using DBSCAN, with TCRdist sequence similarity added in when clustering inside HLA-allele-positive subsets. Repertoires with fewer than 30,000 or more than 120,000 public chains, plus five repertoires with anomalous nucleotide sharing, were excluded from co-occurrence clustering. The source is immuneACCESS, and TCRdb retained only in-frame sequences with V and J called. Part of the clones is not carried over; for the studies checked, unresolved V genes explain less than half of this, and the remainder is unexplained. From that table come the V and J calls and clone size; the DNA was used to work out D and trimming. The sample records approximately 100,000 clones, more than 60% of which are singletons. Over 4% of the sample is held by the ten biggest clonotypes.

The cohort consisted of 600 to 700 healthy bone marrow donors. Cohort members were all nominally healthy when sampled, although unrecorded immune exposures were likely present. The donor tested CMV seropositive, placing the donor among the 250 to 350 seropositive members of the cohort. Every donor gave a peripheral blood sample, and the peripheral blood mononuclear cells from that sample were used for TCR beta sequencing. The Qiagen DNeasy Blood Extraction Kit was used to extract genomic DNA from the blood cell samples. This clone is labeled medium-sized (0.01 to 0.1%). Its antigen is unknown. Base qualities were left out, and no much larger clone turns up one base away.

This TCR was recovered from a young woman in good health and CMV-seropositive. The chain is assembled from TRBV27 and TRBJ1-1; the D gene is not confidently resolved. The sequencing input was PBMCs. The nucleotide sequence is given as TGTGCCAGCAGTTTATCCCCACGGAGGGAGGGTAGGTCTGAAGCTTTCTTT. The resulting protein is CASSLSPRREGRSEAFF.